Sequencing of this T cell receptor (beta chain) was carried out in a study of blood T cell repertoires in COVID-19. Study-wide background: The analysed material was cDNA or gDNA that came from T cells, B-cell-depleted T cells, or PBMCs.

The germline gives CDR1 MNHEY, CDR2 SMNVEV (reference sequence). J gave up 7 bases and V 5 bases, and 14 bases lay outside the gene matches. This CDR3 has 15 residues. The assay was immunoSEQ multiplex PCR, and TCRdb's table has in-frame clones only and misses some. The sample has a few hundred thousand clones, roughly 84% seen once; the top ten hold about 3.4%. This chain joins TRBV27 and TRBJ2-7; 7 nucleotides align to TRBD2. The clonotype comes from a woman in her late teens or twenties with acute or convalescent COVID-19. The specimen sequenced was peripheral blood. This CDR3 is CASSPGRLGDGEQYF. The CDR3 DNA reads TGTGCCAGCAGTCCCGGGAGGTTAGGGGACGGAGAGCAGTACTTC.